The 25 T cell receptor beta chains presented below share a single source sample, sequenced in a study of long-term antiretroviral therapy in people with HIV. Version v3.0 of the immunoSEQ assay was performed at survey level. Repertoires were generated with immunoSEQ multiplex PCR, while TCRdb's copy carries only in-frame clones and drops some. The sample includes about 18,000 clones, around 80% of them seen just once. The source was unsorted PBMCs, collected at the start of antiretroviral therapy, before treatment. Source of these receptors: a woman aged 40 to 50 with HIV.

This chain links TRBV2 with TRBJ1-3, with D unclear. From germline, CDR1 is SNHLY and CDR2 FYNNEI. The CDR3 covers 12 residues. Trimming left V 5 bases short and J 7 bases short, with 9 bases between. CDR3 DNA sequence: TGTGCCAGCAGTAGCCCTAGGAACACCATATATTTT. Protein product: CASSSPRNTIYF. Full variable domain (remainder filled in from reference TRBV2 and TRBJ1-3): EPEVTQTPSHQVTQMGQEVILRCVPISNHLYFYWYRQILGQKVEFLVSFYNNEISEKSEIFDDQFSVERPDGSNFTLKIRSTKLEDSAMYFCASSSPRNTIYFGEGSWLTVV.

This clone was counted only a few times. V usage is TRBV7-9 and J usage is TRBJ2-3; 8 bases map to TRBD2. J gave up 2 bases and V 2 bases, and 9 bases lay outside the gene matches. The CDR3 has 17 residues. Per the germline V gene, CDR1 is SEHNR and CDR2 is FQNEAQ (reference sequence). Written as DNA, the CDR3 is TGTGCCAGCAGCTTATTTCGGCTAGCGGGCCCCACAGATACGCAGTATTTT. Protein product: CASSLFRLAGPTDTQYF. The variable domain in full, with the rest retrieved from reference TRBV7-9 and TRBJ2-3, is DTGVSQNPRHKITKRGQNVTFRCDPISEHNRLYWYRQTLGQGPEFLTYFQNEAQLEKSRLLSDRFSAERPKGSFSTLEIQRTEQGDSAMYLCASSLFRLAGPTDTQYFGPGTRLTVL.

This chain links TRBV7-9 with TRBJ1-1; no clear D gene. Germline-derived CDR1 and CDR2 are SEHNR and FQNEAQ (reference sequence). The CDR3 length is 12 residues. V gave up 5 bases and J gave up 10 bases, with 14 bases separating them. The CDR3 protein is CASSERMGIAFF. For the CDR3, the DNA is TGTGCCAGCAGCGAACGGATGGGGATAGCTTTCTTT.

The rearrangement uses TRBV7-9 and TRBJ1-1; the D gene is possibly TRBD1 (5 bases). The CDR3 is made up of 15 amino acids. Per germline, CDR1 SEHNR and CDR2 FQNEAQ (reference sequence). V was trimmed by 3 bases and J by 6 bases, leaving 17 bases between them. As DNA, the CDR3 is TGTGCCAGCAGCTTTGGGGACGACAGAGTCGCTGAAGCTTTCTTT. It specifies CASSFGDDRVAEAFF.

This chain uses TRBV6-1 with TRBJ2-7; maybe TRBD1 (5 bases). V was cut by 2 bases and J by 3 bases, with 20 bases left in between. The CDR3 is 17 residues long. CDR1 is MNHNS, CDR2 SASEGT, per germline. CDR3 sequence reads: CASSELWDATEFYEQYF. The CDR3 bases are TGTGCCAGCAGTGAATTGTGGGATGCGACAGAATTCTACGAGCAGTACTTC.

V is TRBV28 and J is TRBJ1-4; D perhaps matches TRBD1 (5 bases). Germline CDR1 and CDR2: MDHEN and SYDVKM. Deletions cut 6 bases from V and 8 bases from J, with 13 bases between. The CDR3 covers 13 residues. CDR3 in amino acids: CASSPGFGEKLFF. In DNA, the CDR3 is TGTGCCAGCAGCCCAGGGTTTGGGGAAAAACTGTTTTTT.

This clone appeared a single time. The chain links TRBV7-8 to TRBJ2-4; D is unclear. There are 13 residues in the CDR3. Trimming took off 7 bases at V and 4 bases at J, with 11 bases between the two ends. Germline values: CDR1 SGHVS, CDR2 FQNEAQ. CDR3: CASTRISKNIQYF. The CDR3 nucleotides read TGTGCCAGCACCAGAATATCTAAAAACATTCAGTACTTC.

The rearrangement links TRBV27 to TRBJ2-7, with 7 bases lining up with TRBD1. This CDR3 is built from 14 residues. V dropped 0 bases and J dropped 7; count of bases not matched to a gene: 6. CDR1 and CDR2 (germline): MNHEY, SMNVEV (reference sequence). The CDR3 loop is CASSLSQGEREQYF. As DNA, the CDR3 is TGTGCCAGCAGTTTATCCCAGGGGGAGAGGGAGCAGTACTTC.

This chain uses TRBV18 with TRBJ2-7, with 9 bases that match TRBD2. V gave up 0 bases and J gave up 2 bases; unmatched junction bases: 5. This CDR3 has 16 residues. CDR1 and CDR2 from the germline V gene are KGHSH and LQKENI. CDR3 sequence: CASSPPRTSVTYEQYF. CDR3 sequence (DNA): TGTGCCAGCTCACCACCAAGGACTAGCGTCACCTACGAGCAGTACTTC. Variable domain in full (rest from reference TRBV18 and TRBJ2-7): NAGVMQNPRHLVRRRGQEARLRCSPMKGHSHVYWYRQLPEEGLKFMVYLQKENIIDESGMPKERFSAEFPKEGPSILRIQQVVRGDSAAYFCASSPPRTSVTYEQYFGPGTRLTVT.

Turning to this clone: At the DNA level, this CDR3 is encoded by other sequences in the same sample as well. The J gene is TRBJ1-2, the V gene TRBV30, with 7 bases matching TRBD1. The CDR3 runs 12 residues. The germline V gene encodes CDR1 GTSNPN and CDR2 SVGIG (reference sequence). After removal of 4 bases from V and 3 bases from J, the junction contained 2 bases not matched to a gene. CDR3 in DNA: TGTGCCTGGACCGGGACAGACTATGGCTACACCTTC. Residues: CAWTGTDYGYTF. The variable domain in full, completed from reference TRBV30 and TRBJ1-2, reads SQTIHQWPATLVQPVGSPLSLECTVEGTSNPNLYWYRQAAGRGLQLLFYSVGIGQISSEVPQNLSASRPQDRQFILSSKKLLLSDSGFYLCAWTGTDYGYTFGSGTRLTVV.

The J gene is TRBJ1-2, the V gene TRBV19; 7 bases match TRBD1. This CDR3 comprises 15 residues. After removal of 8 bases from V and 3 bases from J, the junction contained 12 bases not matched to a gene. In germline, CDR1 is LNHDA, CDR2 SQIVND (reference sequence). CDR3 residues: CASDLLRDRDYGYTF. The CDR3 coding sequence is TGTGCCAGTGATCTCCTGCGAGACAGGGACTATGGCTACACCTTC.

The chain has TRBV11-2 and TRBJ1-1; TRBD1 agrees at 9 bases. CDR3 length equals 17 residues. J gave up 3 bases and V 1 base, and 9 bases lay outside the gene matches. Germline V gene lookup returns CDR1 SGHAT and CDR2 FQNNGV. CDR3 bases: TGTGCCAGCAGCTTAGGCGAGACAGGGGGGTATGACACTGAAGCTTTCTTT. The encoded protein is CASSLGETGGYDTEAFF.

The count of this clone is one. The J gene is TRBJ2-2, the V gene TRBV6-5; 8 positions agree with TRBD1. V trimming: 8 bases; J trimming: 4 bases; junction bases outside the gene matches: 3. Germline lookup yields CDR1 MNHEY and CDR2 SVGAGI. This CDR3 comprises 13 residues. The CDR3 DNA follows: TGTGCCAGCGAGGACAGGGTCACCGGGGAGCTGTTTTTT. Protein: CASEDRVTGELFF.

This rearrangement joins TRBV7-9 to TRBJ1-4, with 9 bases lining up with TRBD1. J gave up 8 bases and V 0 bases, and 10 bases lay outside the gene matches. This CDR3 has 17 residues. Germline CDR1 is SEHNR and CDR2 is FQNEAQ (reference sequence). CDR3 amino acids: CASSLAIWDRVSEKLFF. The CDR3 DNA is TGTGCCAGCAGCTTAGCGATTTGGGACAGGGTATCCGAAAAACTGTTTTTT.

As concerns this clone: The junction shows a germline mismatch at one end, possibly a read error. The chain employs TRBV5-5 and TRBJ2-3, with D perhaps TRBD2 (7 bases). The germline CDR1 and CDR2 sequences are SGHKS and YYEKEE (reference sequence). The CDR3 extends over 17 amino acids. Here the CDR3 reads CASSQVGGPDGTDTQYF. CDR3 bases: TGCGCCAGCAGCCAAGTCGGGGGGCCGGACGGCACAGATACGCAGTATTTT.

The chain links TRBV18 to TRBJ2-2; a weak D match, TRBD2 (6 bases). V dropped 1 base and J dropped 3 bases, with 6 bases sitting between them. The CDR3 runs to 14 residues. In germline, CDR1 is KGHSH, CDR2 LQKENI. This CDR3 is CASSPREDTGELFF. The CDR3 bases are TGTGCCAGCTCACCACGGGAGGACACCGGGGAGCTGTTTTTT.

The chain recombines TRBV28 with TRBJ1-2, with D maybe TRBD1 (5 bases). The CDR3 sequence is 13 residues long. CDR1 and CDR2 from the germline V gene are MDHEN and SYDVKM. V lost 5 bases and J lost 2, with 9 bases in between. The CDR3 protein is CASSEGTNYGYTF. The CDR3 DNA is TGTGCCAGCAGTGAAGGGACGAACTATGGCTACACCTTC.

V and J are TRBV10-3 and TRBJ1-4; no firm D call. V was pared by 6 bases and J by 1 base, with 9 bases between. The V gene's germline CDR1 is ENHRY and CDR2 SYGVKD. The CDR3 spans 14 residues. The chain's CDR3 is CAIRATQTNEKLFF. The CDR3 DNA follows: TGTGCCATCAGGGCGACCCAAACTAATGAAAAACTGTTTTTT.

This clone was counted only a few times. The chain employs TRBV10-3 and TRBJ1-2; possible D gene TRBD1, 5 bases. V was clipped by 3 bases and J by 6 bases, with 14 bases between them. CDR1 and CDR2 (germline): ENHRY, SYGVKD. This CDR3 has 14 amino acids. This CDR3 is CAISEMGRGDGYTF. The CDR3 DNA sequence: TGTGCCATCAGTGAAATGGGACGGGGAGATGGCTACACCTTC.

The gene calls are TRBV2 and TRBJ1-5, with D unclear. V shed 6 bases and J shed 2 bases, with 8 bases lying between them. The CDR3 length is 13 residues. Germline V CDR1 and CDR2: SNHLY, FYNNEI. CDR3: CASRFFGNQPQHF. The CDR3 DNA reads TGTGCCAGCAGGTTCTTTGGCAATCAGCCCCAGCATTTT.

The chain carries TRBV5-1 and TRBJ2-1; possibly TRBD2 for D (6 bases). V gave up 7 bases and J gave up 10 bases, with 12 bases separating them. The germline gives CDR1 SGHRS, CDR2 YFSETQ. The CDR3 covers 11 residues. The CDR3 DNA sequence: TGCGCCAGCGGAATGGGGAGGGAGCAGTTCTTC. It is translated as CASGMGREQFF.

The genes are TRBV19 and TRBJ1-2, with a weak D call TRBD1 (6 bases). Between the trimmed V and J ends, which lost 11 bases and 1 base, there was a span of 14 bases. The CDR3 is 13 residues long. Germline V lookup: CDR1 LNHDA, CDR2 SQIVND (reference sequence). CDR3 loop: CAPFEQGNYGYTF. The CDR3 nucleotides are TGTGCCCCCTTCGAACAGGGTAACTATGGCTACACCTTC. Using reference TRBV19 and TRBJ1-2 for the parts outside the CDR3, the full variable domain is DGGITQSPKYLFRKEGQNVTLSCEQNLNHDAMYWYRQDPGQGLRLIYYSQIVNDFQKGDIAEGYSVSREKKESFPLTVTSAQKNPTAFYLCAPFEQGNYGYTFGSGTRLTVV.

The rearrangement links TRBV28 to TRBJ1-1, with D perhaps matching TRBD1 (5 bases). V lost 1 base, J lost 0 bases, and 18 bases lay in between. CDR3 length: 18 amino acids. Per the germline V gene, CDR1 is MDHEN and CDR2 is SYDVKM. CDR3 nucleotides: TGTGCCAGCAGTTTATTAATGGGTGGGGGGTACATGAACACTGAAGCTTTCTTT. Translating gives CASSLLMGGGYMNTEAFF.

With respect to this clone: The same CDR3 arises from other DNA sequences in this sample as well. The CDR3, as DNA: TGTGCCACCAGCAGCGGGCTAACTAATGAAAAACTGTTTTTT. Its protein is CATSSGLTNEKLFF. The V gene is TRBV15, the J gene TRBJ1-4; no reliable D call. Trimming took 3 bases from V and 1 from J, leaving 6 bases between them. CDR3 length: 14 residues. Germline CDR1 LNHNV, CDR2 YYDKDF (reference sequence).

CDR3: CASSPGELVQPQHF. The CDR3 bases are TGTGCCAGCAGTCCTGGGGAACTTGTTCAGCCCCAGCATTTT. The chain combines TRBV28 with TRBJ1-5; D is ambiguous. CDR3 size: 14 residues. The germline gives CDR1 MDHEN, CDR2 SYDVKM. V lost 5 bases to trimming and J lost 6 bases, with 14 bases between them.